These T cell receptor beta chains were read from a single sample in a study of cytomegalovirus exposure and HLA in healthy donors. TCRdb's table, derived via immunoSEQ multiplex PCR, lists solely in-frame clones and lacks some. Its table lists 200,000 or so clones. The sample consisted of PBMCs. The receptors were sampled from a boy younger than 18 in good health and CMV-seronegative. Both conserved end residues are part of each CDR3. D genes are given only for firm matches.

D gene: .
V gene: TRBV19
J gene: TRBJ2-7
CDR3 DNA: TGTGCCAGTAGTATGGGTCAGGGGCGCACCCACGAGCAGTACTTC
CDR3 protein: CASSMGQGRTHEQYF

D gene: .
V gene: TRBV7-2
J gene: TRBJ2-1
CDR3 DNA: TGTGCCAGCAGCTTAGAGCATGAGCAGTTCTTC
CDR3 protein: CASSLEHEQFF

D gene: TRBD1
V gene: TRBV11-2
J gene: TRBJ2-7
CDR3 DNA: TGTGCCGGGGGACAGGGACCCTACGAGCAGTACTTC
CDR3 protein: CAGGQGPYEQYF

D gene: .
V gene: TRBV4-3
J gene: TRBJ1-2
CDR3 DNA: TGCGCCAGCAGCCAACCGGACAGTTACTATGGCTACACCTTC
CDR3 protein: CASSQPDSYYGYTF

D gene: TRBD1
V gene: TRBV9
J gene: TRBJ2-7
CDR3 DNA: TGTGCCAGCAGCGTCCGACAGGGCCCTAGTGAGCAGTACTTC
CDR3 protein: CASSVRQGPSEQYF

D gene: TRBD2
V gene: TRBV30
J gene: TRBJ2-3
CDR3 DNA: TGTGCCTGGAGTGTTAACCGCGGGGGGCCCACAGATACGCAGTATTTT
CDR3 protein: CAWSVNRGGPTDTQYF

D gene: TRBD1
V gene: TRBV6-5
J gene: TRBJ1-2
CDR3 DNA: TGTGCCAGCAGTTACGCTGGGACAGGGGTTGGCTACACCTTC
CDR3 protein: CASSYAGTGVGYTF

D gene: .
V gene: TRBV12-5
J gene: TRBJ1-1
CDR3 DNA: TGTGCTAGTGGTTTGGTACTAGGGGCGGGGGTTGAAGCTTTCTTT
CDR3 protein: CASGLVLGAGVEAFF

D gene: TRBD1
V gene: TRBV6-5
J gene: TRBJ1-6
CDR3 DNA: TGTGCCAGCAGTTACTCGACAGGGGATAATTCACCCCTCCACTTT
CDR3 protein: CASSYSTGDNSPLHF

D gene: .
V gene: TRBV7-2
J gene: TRBJ1-2
CDR3 DNA: TGTGCCAGCAGCTCCTATTTGAACTATGGCTACACCTTC
CDR3 protein: CASSSYLNYGYTF

D gene: TRBD1
V gene: TRBV7-2
J gene: TRBJ2-3
CDR3 DNA: TGTGCCAGCAGGTCCGGGACAGGGATACAAGATACGCAGTATTTT
CDR3 protein: CASRSGTGIQDTQYF

D gene: TRBD2
V gene: TRBV7-8
J gene: TRBJ2-3
CDR3 DNA: TGTGCCAGCAGCTTGTTAGGCGGGGGGGCCCTCACAGATACGCAGTATTTT
CDR3 protein: CASSLLGGGALTDTQYF

D gene: TRBD2
V gene: TRBV13
J gene: TRBJ2-5
CDR3 DNA: TGTGCCAGCAGCGAACTAGCGGGGGGCGACCAAGAGACCCAGTACTTC
CDR3 protein: CASSELAGGDQETQYF

D gene: TRBD2
V gene: TRBV6-5
J gene: TRBJ2-7
CDR3 DNA: TGTGCCAGCACCTCAACTAGCGGGGGACCCTACGAGCAGTACTTC
CDR3 protein: CASTSTSGGPYEQYF

D gene: TRBD2
V gene: TRBV2
J gene: TRBJ2-7
CDR3 DNA: TGTGCCAGCAGGGGAACAGCGGGGCCCCAGTACGAGCAGTACTTC
CDR3 protein: CASRGTAGPQYEQYF

D gene: .
V gene: TRBV1
J gene: TRBJ2-3
CDR3 DNA: TGCACCAGCAGCCAAGATAGCAGCGGGGACATCACAGATACGCAGTATTTT
CDR3 protein: CTSSQDSSGDITDTQYF

D gene: TRBD2
V gene: TRBV7-6
J gene: TRBJ2-3
CDR3 DNA: TGTGCCAGCAGCCCCGAAGCGGGGAGCACAGATACGCAGTATTTT
CDR3 protein: CASSPEAGSTDTQYF

D gene: TRBD2
V gene: TRBV7-8
J gene: TRBJ2-7
CDR3 DNA: TGTGCCAGCGCGGGGAGCGGGGGCCCCTACGAGCAGTACTTC
CDR3 protein: CASAGSGGPYEQYF

D gene: TRBD1
V gene: TRBV28
J gene: TRBJ1-1
CDR3 DNA: TGTGCCAGCAGTAACTCAAAGGGGGCGCTTTACACTGAAGCTTTCTTT
CDR3 protein: CASSNSKGALYTEAFF

D gene: TRBD1
V gene: TRBV6-5
J gene: TRBJ1-2
CDR3 DNA: TGTGCCAGCAGTTGGGGACAGGGAAGGTATGGCTACACCTTC
CDR3 protein: CASSWGQGRYGYTF

D gene: TRBD1
V gene: TRBV6-5
J gene: TRBJ1-5
CDR3 DNA: TGTGCTACGACAGGGGCGGGTAGCAATCAGCCCCAGCATTTT
CDR3 protein: CATTGAGSNQPQHF

D gene: .
V gene: TRBV5-1
J gene: TRBJ1-1
CDR3 DNA: TGCGCCAGCAGCTCCGGGGGGGGCGCGAGGGGGACTGAAGCTTTCTTT
CDR3 protein: CASSSGGGARGTEAFF

D gene: .
V gene: TRBV5-1
J gene: TRBJ2-2
CDR3 DNA: TGCGCCAGCAGTTTGACAGGGAACACCGGGGAGCTGTTTTTT
CDR3 protein: CASSLTGNTGELFF

D gene: .
V gene: TRBV27
J gene: TRBJ1-2
CDR3 DNA: TGTGCCAGCAGTTTCCGGGGGTACTATGGCTACACCTTC
CDR3 protein: CASSFRGYYGYTF

D gene: .
V gene: TRBV2
J gene: TRBJ1-6
CDR3 DNA: TGTGCCAGCAGTGAGGTATTGACAGTTAGCTCCTATAATTCACCCCTCCACTTT
CDR3 protein: CASSEVLTVSSYNSPLHF

D gene: .
V gene: TRBV4-1
J gene: TRBJ2-2
CDR3 DNA: TGCGCCAGCCGACCCACCGGGGTAAACACCGGGGAGCTGTTTTTT
CDR3 protein: CASRPTGVNTGELFF

D gene: .
V gene: TRBV19
J gene: TRBJ1-2
CDR3 DNA: TGTGCCAGTAGTTGGGGGGAAACCTATGGCTACACCTTC
CDR3 protein: CASSWGETYGYTF

D gene: .
V gene: TRBV5-6
J gene: TRBJ2-5
CDR3 DNA: TGTGCCAGCAGCTTTAGAACGAGGCAAGAGACCCAGTACTTC
CDR3 protein: CASSFRTRQETQYF

D gene: .
V gene: TRBV7-8
J gene: TRBJ1-5
CDR3 DNA: TGTGCCAGCAGCTTCAGGGAGGGTCAGCCCCAGCATTTT
CDR3 protein: CASSFREGQPQHF

D gene: TRBD2
V gene: TRBV15
J gene: TRBJ2-1
CDR3 DNA: TGTGCCACCAGCAGAGGAGGGCGGGAGGGGTTCTACAATGAGCAGTTCTTC
CDR3 protein: CATSRGGREGFYNEQFF

D gene: .
V gene: TRBV27
J gene: TRBJ2-7
CDR3 DNA: TGTGCCAGCGCCCCGAGGCAGAGCTCCTACGAGCAGTACTTC
CDR3 protein: CASAPRQSSYEQYF

D gene: .
V gene: TRBV7-9
J gene: TRBJ2-7
CDR3 DNA: TGTGCCATCCAAGGCCGGGACGAGCAGTACTTC
CDR3 protein: CAIQGRDEQYF

D gene: .
V gene: TRBV5-1
J gene: TRBJ2-1
CDR3 DNA: TGCGCCAGCAGCTTGGCCGGGGTCAATGAGCAGTTCTTC
CDR3 protein: CASSLAGVNEQFF

D gene: TRBD1
V gene: TRBV30
J gene: TRBJ1-1
CDR3 DNA: TGTGCCTGGAGACAAGACAGGGCTAATGAAGCTTTCTTT
CDR3 protein: CAWRQDRANEAFF

D gene: .
V gene: TRBV18
J gene: TRBJ2-7
CDR3 DNA: TGTGCCAGCTCGCATCAGGCCAACACGCTACGGTACCTGACCTACGAGCAGTACTTC
CDR3 protein: CASSHQANTLRYLTYEQYF

D gene: TRBD2
V gene: TRBV29-1
J gene: TRBJ2-2
CDR3 DNA: TGCAGCGTGATTAGGGAGCGGGGTGGTACCGGGGAGCTGTTTTTT
CDR3 protein: CSVIRERGGTGELFF

D gene: .
V gene: TRBV6-5
J gene: TRBJ1-5
CDR3 DNA: TGTGCCAGCAGACCAGACAGGTACCAGCCCCAGCATTTT
CDR3 protein: CASRPDRYQPQHF

D gene: .
V gene: TRBV5-6
J gene: TRBJ2-7
CDR3 DNA: TGTGCCAGCAGCTTAATTCGGTTACTCACCTACGAGCAGTACTTC
CDR3 protein: CASSLIRLLTYEQYF

D gene: TRBD2
V gene: TRBV10-3
J gene: TRBJ2-1
CDR3 DNA: TGTGCCATCAGTGGGGGGGGACTAGCCTATGAGCAGTTCTTC
CDR3 protein: CAISGGGLAYEQFF

D gene: TRBD1
V gene: TRBV2
J gene: TRBJ2-5
CDR3 DNA: TGTGCCAGCAGTGGGGACAGGGAAGAGACCCAGTACTTC
CDR3 protein: CASSGDREETQYF

D gene: .
V gene: TRBV18
J gene: TRBJ2-7
CDR3 DNA: TGTGCCAGCTCACCTAGTTTCATGCGGGAAGAGGACGAGCAGTACTTC
CDR3 protein: CASSPSFMREEDEQYF

D gene: .
V gene: TRBV5-8
J gene: TRBJ2-7
CDR3 DNA: TGTGCCAGCAGCTTGGCCATGGGGGCGCTTACCTACGAGCAGTACTTC
CDR3 protein: CASSLAMGALTYEQYF